Presented here are 17 T cell receptor beta chains from one specimen sequenced in a study of T cells in Graves' hyperthyroidism and ophthalmopathy. It was RNA transcripts that yielded the amplified TCR beta CDR3 regions. A first-round RT-PCR of the TCR CDR3 used the HTBI primer set. Using its own MiXCR run on the multiplex PCR reads, TCRdb lists one record per CDR3 protein. The profile shows 500,000 to 650,000 distinct CDR3 sequences, 46% of them singletons. Sequencing was performed on peripheral blood or thyroid tissue (not recorded which). Receptors originate from an adult woman with Graves' disease, either hyperthyroidism or ophthalmopathy (not recorded which).

The rearrangement joins TRBV29-1 to TRBJ2-5, with D perhaps TRBD1 (6 bases). The CDR3 is 11 amino acids. V lost 3 bases and J lost 5, with 7 bases in between. Germline V gene data show CDR1 as SQVTM and CDR2 as ANQGSEA. The CDR3 DNA follows: TGCAGCGTTGAGCAGGGGGAGACCCAGTACTTC. As protein: CSVEQGETQYF.

About this clonotype: This may stem from a read error, because a much larger clone lies one nucleotide away. This rearrangement joins TRBV2 to TRBJ1-1; D remains ambiguous. Trimming cost V 5 bases and J 6 bases, with 10 bases left between them. Per germline, CDR1 SNHLY and CDR2 FYNNEI. This CDR3 has 12 residues. CDR3 DNA: TGTGCCAGCAGTTCCCCCGGGGCTGAAGCTTTCTTT. It specifies CASSSPGAEAFF.

The chain employs TRBV2 and TRBJ1-4; D gene uncertain. The CDR3 loop spans 13 amino acids. V was clipped by 7 bases and J by 5 bases, with 11 bases between them. Germline CDR1 SNHLY, CDR2 FYNNEI. CDR3 region: CASKKTRNEKLFF. The CDR3 nucleotides are TGTGCCAGCAAGAAAACAAGAAATGAAAAACTGTTTTTT.

This chain connects TRBV6-1 to TRBJ2-5, with D possibly being TRBD1 or TRBD2 (5 bases each). Germline V gene data show CDR1 as MNHNS and CDR2 as SASEGT. V was pared by 0 bases and J by 5 bases, with 13 bases between. The CDR3 runs 15 residues. CDR3 loop: CASSEAGDPLETQYF. The CDR3 region has the DNA TGTGCCAGCAGTGAAGCTGGGGACCCGTTGGAGACCCAGTACTTC.

The V call is TRBV5-1, the J call TRBJ2-7; maybe TRBD1 (6 bases). Germline lookup yields CDR1 SGHRS and CDR2 YFSETQ. CDR3 length equals 16 residues. The germline V and J ends were trimmed by 5 bases and 2 bases, with 20 bases remaining between them. The CDR3 coding sequence is TGCGCCAGCAGTCTCTCCTTTGACAGGAACCCCTACGAGCAGTACTTC. Protein: CASSLSFDRNPYEQYF. Filled out from reference TRBV5-1 and TRBJ2-7, the complete variable domain reads KAGVTQTPRYLIKTRGQQVTLSCSPISGHRSVSWYQQTPGQGLQFLFEYFSETQRNKGNFPGRFSGRQFSNSRSEMNVSTLELGDSALYLCASSLSFDRNPYEQYFGPGTRLTVT.

This clonotype was seen repeatedly, ten times or more. The chain couples TRBV5-5 to TRBJ2-5, with TRBD1 as a possible D gene (6 bases). V lost 6 bases to trimming and J lost 5 bases, with 23 bases between them. Germline lookup yields CDR1 SGHKS and CDR2 YYEKEE (reference sequence). There are 16 residues in the CDR3. The DNA of the CDR3 is TGTGCCAGCACCAGGTCCCTACAGGGTTCCGCGGAGACCCAGTACTTC. Translating gives CASTRSLQGSAETQYF. The full variable domain, completed using reference TRBV5-5 and TRBJ2-5, is DAGVTQSPTHLIKTRGQQVTLRCSPISGHKSVSWYQQVLGQGPQFIFQYYEKEERGRGNFPDRFSARQFPNYSSELNVNALLLGDSALYLCASTRSLQGSAETQYFGPGTRLLVL.

This clonotype was picked up many times. V is TRBV20-1 and J is TRBJ2-7, with TRBD2 matching 7 bases. Germline CDR1 reads DFQATT; CDR2 reads SNEGSKA (reference sequence). The ends lost 6 bases at V and 3 bases at J; junction bases unmatched: 14. The length of the CDR3 is 15 residues. The CDR3 loop is CSATFFGEGLYEQYF. In DNA form, the CDR3 reads TGCAGTGCCACCTTCTTTGGGGAGGGCCTCTACGAGCAGTACTTC.

This clonotype appeared a single time. J is TRBJ1-5 and V is TRBV15; possibly TRBD1 for D (5 bases). Germline V gene lookup returns CDR1 LNHNV and CDR2 YYDKDF (reference sequence). The CDR3 loop spans 16 amino acids. Trimming took off 3 bases at V and 4 bases at J, with 16 bases between the two ends. The chain's CDR3 is CATSSLTGTQNQPQHF. CDR3 in DNA: TGTGCCACCAGCAGCCTAACCGGGACTCAAAATCAGCCCCAGCATTTT.

Ten or more counts support this clonotype. V is TRBV5-1 and J is TRBJ2-5, with 11 bases fitting TRBD2. V was pared by 2 bases and J by 2 bases, with 5 bases of the junction left unmatched. CDR3 length equals 16 residues. Germline V gene data show CDR1 as SGHRS and CDR2 as YFSETQ. CDR3 in amino acids: CASSFGTSGPQETQYF. The CDR3 bases are TGCGCCAGCAGCTTTGGGACTAGCGGACCTCAAGAGACCCAGTACTTC.

This clonotype was seen repeatedly, ten times or more. The gene calls are TRBV29-1 and TRBJ2-2; TRBD2 matches at 9 bases. There are 12 residues in the CDR3. Looked up from germline, CDR1 is SQVTM and CDR2 is ANQGSEA. V lost 2 bases, J lost 8 bases, and 0 bases stayed unmatched. The CDR3 DNA reads as TGCAGCGTTGAACTAGCGGGAGGGGAGCTGTTTTTT. Its translation is CSVELAGGELFF.

This clonotype was seen at least ten times. This chain links TRBV4-1 with TRBJ1-1, with TRBD1 matching over 7 bases. The trim removed 2 bases at V and 3 bases at J, leaving 9 bases unmatched. This CDR3 has 16 amino acids. Germline CDR1 reads MGHRA; CDR2 reads YSYEKL. CDR3 in amino acids: CASSQPKAGGDTEAFF. The CDR3, as DNA: TGCGCCAGCAGCCAACCCAAGGCAGGGGGGGACACTGAAGCTTTCTTT.

The chain links TRBV2 to TRBJ1-6, with TRBD1 as a possible D gene (5 bases). Germline values: CDR1 SNHLY, CDR2 FYNNEI. The V end lost 6 bases, the J end lost 5 bases, and 14 bases lay between the germline ends. This CDR3 has 15 amino acids. The CDR3 region has the DNA TGTGCCAGCAGAGAGGGACGGGCGAATAATTCACCCCTCCACTTT. This encodes CASREGRANNSPLHF.

The V and J genes are TRBV28 and TRBJ1-1; D is uncertain. V was shortened by 6 bases and J by 3 bases, with 14 bases between the two germline ends. CDR1 is MDHEN, CDR2 SYDVKM, per germline. The CDR3 covers 14 residues. The CDR3 coding sequence is TGTGCCAGCAGGCCAGAGGGTTTTGACACTGAAGCTTTCTTT. Its translation: CASRPEGFDTEAFF.

As concerns this clonotype: The junction departs from germline at one end; a sequencing error may be responsible. This chain connects TRBV6-5 to TRBJ1-6, with D possibly TRBD1 on 5 matching bases. Germline loops: CDR1 MNHEY, CDR2 SVGAGI. There are 14 residues in the CDR3. In DNA, the CDR3 is TGTGCCATCAGTTACGGGACGTATAATTCACCCCTCCACTTT. Translating gives CAISYGTYNSPLHF.

The chain carries TRBV29-1 and TRBJ2-7; TRBD1 matches 8 bases. The CDR3 contains 13 residues. The V segment lost 3 bases and the J segment 3 bases; nucleotides outside the gene matches: 4. Germline loops: CDR1 SQVTM, CDR2 ANQGSEA. The CDR3 is CSVDLGQDYEQYF. The DNA of the CDR3 is TGCAGCGTTGACCTGGGACAGGACTACGAGCAGTACTTC.

The DNA of the CDR3 is TGCGCCAGCACCCCGGGCCTTTCACCCCTCCACTTT. Translating it yields CASTPGLSPLHF. The chain links TRBV10-2 to TRBJ1-6; no reliable D call. Trimming took off 7 bases at V and 9 bases at J, with 10 bases between the two ends. The CDR3 is 12 amino acids. Germline V gene sequence: CDR1 WSHSY, CDR2 SAAADI.

This clonotype was recorded at least ten times. An end of the junction differs from the germline gene, which may be a read error. J is TRBJ2-7 and V is TRBV5-1; D ambiguous. The CDR3 length is 13 residues. CDR1 SGHRS and CDR2 YFSETQ come from the germline V gene. The DNA for the CDR3 is TGCGCCAGCAGTTTGGGGTCCCAGAGGGAGCAGTACTTC. Its translation: CASSLGSQREQYF. Combining the CDR3 with reference TRBV5-1 and TRBJ2-7 gives the whole variable domain KAGVTQTPRYLIKTRGQQVTLSCSPISGHRSVSWYQQTPGQGLQFLFEYFSETQRNKGNFPGRFSGRQFSNSRSEMNVSTLELGDSALYLCASSLGSQREQYFGPGTRLTVT.